The 30 T cell receptor beta chains below were found in one sample sequenced in a study of cytomegalovirus exposure and HLA in healthy donors. Primers: 60 Vbeta forward and 13 Jbeta reverse. TCRdb keeps only in-frame clones here, not all; method: immunoSEQ multiplex PCR. Of 220,000 or so clones in the sample, roughly 75% are singletons; the top ten hold about 1.9%. The sequencing input was PBMCs. These receptors came from a woman in her twenties or thirties in good health and CMV-seronegative.

V is TRBV7-9 and J is TRBJ1-2, with D possibly matching TRBD1 (6 bases). Trimming stripped 5 bases from V and 6 bases from J, with 10 bases between. This CDR3 comprises 12 residues. From germline, CDR1 is SEHNR and CDR2 FQNEAQ (reference sequence). This CDR3 is CASSLPGDGYTF. In nucleotides, the CDR3 is TGTGCCAGCAGCCTCCCAGGGGATGGCTACACCTTC.

Only one count was recorded for this clone. The chain joins TRBV6-5 to TRBJ2-1, with 9 bases fitting TRBD2. V lost 1 base and J lost 6; bases outside the gene matches: 7. This CDR3 region has 16 residues. Germline values: CDR1 MNHEY, CDR2 SVGAGI. CDR3 coding DNA: TGTGCCAGCAGTTACTATAGCGGGAGCTCTTTCAATGAGCAGTTCTTC. This gives the protein CASSYYSGSSFNEQFF.

J is TRBJ2-2 and V is TRBV7-2, with 12 bases aligning to TRBD2. J gave up 6 bases and V 4 bases, and 6 bases lay outside the gene matches. This CDR3 spans 16 amino acids. Germline V gene sequence: CDR1 SGHTA, CDR2 FQGNSA. In DNA form, the CDR3 reads TGTGCCAGCAGCTCTAGCGGGGGGGCCGGAGCCGGGGAGCTGTTTTTT. The encoded protein is CASSSSGGAGAGELFF. The full variable domain, its missing parts supplied by reference TRBV7-2 and TRBJ2-2, is GAGVSQSPSNKVTEKGKDVELRCDPISGHTALYWYRQSLGQGLEFLIYFQGNSAPDKSGLPSDRFSAERTGGSVSTLTIQRTQQEDSAVYLCASSSSGGAGAGELFFGEGSRLTVL.

This chain connects TRBV2 to TRBJ1-2, with 10 bases identical to TRBD1. Germline V gene sequence: CDR1 SNHLY, CDR2 FYNNEI. The CDR3 is 14 amino acids. V lost 4 bases and J lost 3; bases outside the gene matches: 2. CDR3 coding DNA: TGTGCCAGCAGTGGACAGGGGGCCGACTATGGCTACACCTTC. It specifies CASSGQGADYGYTF. Filled out from reference TRBV2 and TRBJ1-2, the complete variable domain reads EPEVTQTPSHQVTQMGQEVILRCVPISNHLYFYWYRQILGQKVEFLVSFYNNEISEKSEIFDDQFSVERPDGSNFTLKIRSTKLEDSAMYFCASSGQGADYGYTFGSGTRLTVV.

In its sample, this clone was seen a few times. This chain links TRBV7-9 with TRBJ1-1, with 7 bases lining up with TRBD1. V shed 3 bases, J shed 4 bases, and the junction held 8 bases outside the gene matches. The CDR3 has 15 amino acids. Germline-derived CDR1 and CDR2 are SEHNR and FQNEAQ (reference sequence). CDR3 sequence: CASSFLQGVVTEAFF. CDR3 coding DNA: TGTGCCAGCAGCTTTCTCCAGGGGGTGGTCACTGAAGCTTTCTTT. The full variable domain, in which reference TRBV7-9 and TRBJ1-1 provide the parts outside the CDR3, is DTGVSQNPRHKITKRGQNVTFRCDPISEHNRLYWYRQTLGQGPEFLTYFQNEAQLEKSRLLSDRFSAERPKGSFSTLEIQRTEQGDSAMYLCASSFLQGVVTEAFFGQGTRLTVV.

This clone was picked up many times. The chain joins TRBV27 to TRBJ1-1, with a possible D match to TRBD1 (5 bases). CDR3 length: 14 amino acids. CDR1 and CDR2 (germline): MNHEY, SMNVEV (reference sequence). V gave up 2 bases and J gave up 1 base, with 8 bases separating them. The DNA of the CDR3 is TGTGCCAGCAGTTTAGTAGGGGAGAACACTGAAGCTTTCTTT. This translates into CASSLVGENTEAFF.

V gene TRBV4-1 combines with J gene TRBJ2-2; 11 positions agree with TRBD2. The germline V gene has CDR1 MGHRA and CDR2 YSYEKL. Unmatched junction bases numbered 5, after V lost 1 base and J lost 4 bases. The CDR3 is 17 amino acids. This CDR3 is CASSQVLAGAVTGELFF. The CDR3, as DNA: TGCGCCAGCAGCCAAGTACTAGCGGGGGCCGTCACCGGGGAGCTGTTTTTT.

In this sample, this clone turned up a few times. CDR3 region: CASSLYPGTGGETQYF. The CDR3, as DNA: TGTGCCAGCAGTTTATACCCTGGGACAGGCGGAGAGACCCAGTACTTC. The chain joins TRBV27 to TRBJ2-5; 8 nucleotides match TRBD1. V shed 1 base, J shed 4 bases, and the junction held 8 bases outside the gene matches. The V gene's germline CDR1 is MNHEY and CDR2 SMNVEV (reference sequence). The CDR3 is 16 residues long.

This clone was found a few times. The chain couples TRBV13 to TRBJ2-2; 8 nucleotides line up with TRBD1. The CDR3 is made up of 15 amino acids. V trimming: 4 bases; J trimming: 4 bases; junction bases outside the gene matches: 5. The germline CDR1 and CDR2 sequences are PRHDT and FYEKMQ (reference sequence). CDR3 sequence reads: CASSSDRVGTGELFF. CDR3 bases: TGTGCCAGCAGCTCGGACAGGGTAGGCACCGGGGAGCTGTTTTTT.

The CDR3, as DNA: TGCGCCAGCAGCCTAAACAGGGGAGACCAGCCCCAGCATTTT. Its protein is CASSLNRGDQPQHF. The J gene is TRBJ1-5, the V gene TRBV5-1, with 7 positions matching TRBD1. Looked up from germline, CDR1 is SGHRS and CDR2 is YFSETQ. The CDR3 spans 14 residues. V lost 4 bases to trimming and J lost 7 bases; unmatched junction nucleotides: 8.

The V call is TRBV2, the J call TRBJ1-4; D perhaps matches TRBD1 (6 bases). This CDR3 spans 15 amino acids. With 6 bases removed from V and 7 bases from J, the gap between germline ends came to 18 bases. Germline V gene data show CDR1 as SNHLY and CDR2 as FYNNEI. This CDR3 is CASRGAGGVSEKLFF. CDR3 in DNA: TGTGCCAGCAGAGGAGCGGGGGGCGTCAGTGAAAAACTGTTTTTT.

The chain links TRBV27 to TRBJ2-1; 9 bases align to TRBD2. Germline CDR1 reads MNHEY; CDR2 reads SMNVEV (reference sequence). The CDR3 length is 14 residues. V shed 2 bases, J shed 15 bases, and the junction held 11 bases outside the gene matches. This CDR3 is CASSLGWAREGRFF. The CDR3 region has the DNA TGTGCCAGCAGTTTAGGGTGGGCGCGGGAGGGCCGGTTCTTC.

The V gene is TRBV27, the J gene TRBJ2-5; 8 nucleotides match TRBD2. Germline assignment: CDR1 MNHEY and CDR2 SMNVEV (reference sequence). After removal of 3 bases from V and 4 bases from J, the junction contained 10 bases not matched to a gene. The CDR3 runs to 16 residues. The CDR3 sequence is CASSFKGTGGGETQYF. The CDR3 coding sequence is TGTGCCAGCAGTTTTAAGGGGACCGGGGGGGGAGAGACCCAGTACTTC.

Notes on this clone: The junction differs from germline at one of its ends, possibly a read error. Different DNA sequences within this sample yield the same CDR3. This chain connects TRBV30 to TRBJ2-1, with D maybe TRBD1 (6 bases). Germline lookup yields CDR1 GTSNPN and CDR2 SVGIG (reference sequence). The CDR3 totals 12 residues. CDR3 sequence: CAWVPGHHEQFF. Here the CDR3 DNA reads TGCGCCTGGGTTCCGGGACACCATGAGCAGTTCTTC. Filled out from reference TRBV30 and TRBJ2-1, the complete variable domain reads SQTIHQWPATLVQPVGSPLSLECTVEGTSNPNLYWYRQAAGRGLQLLFYSVGIGQISSEVPQNLSASRPQDRQFILSSKKLLLSDSGFYLCAWVPGHHEQFFGPGTRLTVL.

The chain couples TRBV25-1 to TRBJ2-5; 7 bases are shared with TRBD1. Germline lookup yields CDR1 MGHDK and CDR2 SYGVNS. The CDR3 sequence is 13 residues long. The V and J ends lost 6 bases and 5 bases, in that order; junction bases with no gene match: 6. CDR3 DNA sequence: TGTGCCAGCAGCGACAGGGATTGGGAGACCCAGTACTTC. Encoded protein: CASSDRDWETQYF.

Details on this clone: One end of the junction varies from germline; a read error may be responsible. The gene calls are TRBV7-9 and TRBJ1-2; 7 nucleotides line up with TRBD1. CDR3 length: 16 residues. The germline gives CDR1 SEHNR, CDR2 FQNEAQ (reference sequence). The CDR3 region is CSSSSGGTASPYGYTF. The CDR3 region has the DNA TGTTCCAGCAGCTCGGGCGGGACAGCCTCCCCCTATGGCTACACCTTC.

The genes are TRBV6-5 and TRBJ2-1, with 14 bases lining up with TRBD2. Germline V lookup: CDR1 MNHEY, CDR2 SVGAGI. The CDR3 runs 13 residues. Trimming cost V 6 bases and J 9 bases; bases outside gene matches: 1. CDR3 bases: TGTGCCAGCAGAGGGACTAGCGGGAGTGAGCAGTTCTTC. As protein: CASRGTSGSEQFF.

This clone occurred a few times. The sample holds other DNA sequences that translate to the same CDR3. The rearrangement uses TRBV11-1 and TRBJ1-1, with 7 bases matching TRBD1. Germline V gives CDR1 SGHAT, CDR2 FQDESV (reference sequence). V shed 5 bases and J 11 bases; nucleotides not matched to a gene: 8. The CDR3 spans 12 residues. CDR3 sequence: CASSPTGLGAFF. The CDR3 DNA reads as TGTGCCAGCAGCCCGACAGGGTTGGGGGCTTTCTTT.

J is TRBJ2-6 and V is TRBV11-2; TRBD1 agrees at 7 bases. There are 17 residues in the CDR3. Germline-derived CDR1 and CDR2 are SGHAT and FQNNGV. J was trimmed by 1 base and V by 3 bases; bases with no gene match: 6. CDR3 bases: TGTGCCAGCAGCTTCCACCCAGGGGGATCTGGGGCCAACGTCCTGACTTTC. Amino acids: CASSFHPGGSGANVLTF.

With regard to this clone: An end of the junction differs from the germline gene, which may be a read error. The chain combines TRBV6-6 with TRBJ1-6; TRBD1 might be the D (6 bases). Germline-derived CDR1 and CDR2 are MNHNY and SVGAGI (reference sequence). The CDR3 is made up of 15 amino acids. The CDR3 is CASRPSGRDNSPLHF. CDR3 in DNA: TGTGCCAGCAGACCAAGTGGCAGGGACAATTCGCCCCTCCACTTT.

This clone was found a few times. The chain carries TRBV29-1 and TRBJ1-1; tentatively, D is TRBD1 (6 bases). Germline loops: CDR1 SQVTM, CDR2 ANQGSEA. V was clipped by 5 bases and J by 1 base, with 11 bases between them. The CDR3 extends over 13 amino acids. CDR3: CSVPGVTNTEAFF. The CDR3 DNA sequence: TGCAGCGTTCCAGGGGTTACGAACACTGAAGCTTTCTTT.

The rearrangement links TRBV5-1 to TRBJ2-3, with 8 bases identical to TRBD1. CDR1 is SGHRS, CDR2 YFSETQ, per germline. V lost 3 bases and J lost 0; bases outside the gene matches: 3. This CDR3 is built from 15 residues. The CDR3 DNA reads TGCGCCAGCAGCTGGAGACAGGGGAGCACAGATACGCAGTATTTT. It codes for CASSWRQGSTDTQYF. The full variable domain, in which reference TRBV5-1 and TRBJ2-3 provide the parts outside the CDR3, is KAGVTQTPRYLIKTRGQQVTLSCSPISGHRSVSWYQQTPGQGLQFLFEYFSETQRNKGNFPGRFSGRQFSNSRSEMNVSTLELGDSALYLCASSWRQGSTDTQYFGPGTRLTVL.

The rearrangement uses TRBV19 and TRBJ2-3; 9 positions agree with TRBD2. Germline V CDR1 and CDR2: LNHDA, SQIVND (reference sequence). This CDR3 contains 15 residues. J gave up 2 bases and V 4 bases, and 4 bases lay outside the gene matches. The CDR3, as DNA: TGTGCCAGTAGTACTAGCGGGGACATCACAGATACGCAGTATTTT. Its translation: CASSTSGDITDTQYF.

CDR3 protein: CASSGDREAYQPQHF. In DNA form, the CDR3 reads TGTGCCAGCAGTGGTGACAGGGAGGCTTATCAGCCCCAGCATTTT. The chain employs TRBV6-5 and TRBJ1-5; the match to TRBD1 covers 7 bases. The CDR3 totals 15 residues. The junction had 9 bases not matched to a gene; V was cut back by 5 bases and J by 5 bases. The germline V gene has CDR1 MNHEY and CDR2 SVGAGI.

This chain links TRBV5-1 with TRBJ2-1; 10 bases fit TRBD2. V was pared by 4 bases and J by 8 bases, with 12 bases of the junction left unmatched. In germline, CDR1 is SGHRS, CDR2 YFSETQ. The length of the CDR3 is 16 residues. As DNA, the CDR3 is TGCGCCAGCAGCACCAACCTAGCGGGGGTTTTGGATGAGCAGTTCTTC. Protein product: CASSTNLAGVLDEQFF.

The chain employs TRBV11-2 and TRBJ1-3, with D unclear. Germline assignment: CDR1 SGHAT and CDR2 FQNNGV. Trimming left V 0 bases short and J 2 bases short, with 8 bases between. There are 15 residues in the CDR3. The CDR3 region has the DNA TGTGCCAGCAGCTTAGACGGGGTCCCTGGAAACACCATATATTTT. Translated, it gives CASSLDGVPGNTIYF.

The V and J genes are TRBV2 and TRBJ1-2, with D possibly matching TRBD1 (5 bases). CDR3 length: 12 residues. V was trimmed by 10 bases and J by 8 bases, leaving 17 bases between them. The germline CDR1 and CDR2 sequences are SNHLY and FYNNEI. The CDR3 DNA follows: TGTGCCAACGCGGGGGGTTTAAGCGGCTACACCTTC. Translated, it gives CANAGGLSGYTF.

This chain links TRBV27 with TRBJ1-4; D may be TRBD1 (6 bases). This CDR3 has 14 residues. In germline, CDR1 is MNHEY, CDR2 SMNVEV (reference sequence). V was pared by 6 bases and J by 6 bases, with 14 bases between. In DNA form, the CDR3 reads TGTGCCAGCAGCCTAAGAGGGGGATATGAAAAACTGTTTTTT. It yields the protein CASSLRGGYEKLFF.

The chain recombines TRBV6-1 with TRBJ1-5; tentatively, D is TRBD1 (6 bases). The CDR3 runs to 15 residues. Germline V gives CDR1 MNHNS, CDR2 SASEGT. The germline V and J ends were trimmed by 5 bases and 2 bases, with 13 bases remaining between them. The CDR3 nucleotides read TGTGCCAGCAGTCTACAGGGAAAAGGCAATCAGCCCCAGCATTTT. Protein product: CASSLQGKGNQPQHF.

Here the CDR3 reads CASSLEFGRGLEAFF. The CDR3 DNA sequence: TGTGCCAGCAGCTTGGAGTTTGGCAGGGGGTTAGAAGCTTTCTTT. V is TRBV5-4 and J is TRBJ1-1; 7 bases fit TRBD1. The germline CDR1 and CDR2 sequences are SGHNT and YYREEE (reference sequence). The CDR3 is 15 amino acids. The junction had 10 bases not matched to a gene; V was cut back by 0 bases and J by 8 bases.